This T cell receptor (beta chain) was sequenced during a study of blood T cell repertoires in COVID-19 (dated by TCRdb to about 2020). With regard to the full study: Collaborator samples came from the United States, Italy and Spain and covered acute and convalescent phases of COVID-19. The samples were drawn from the first 160 participants of the ongoing ImmuneRACE study and from more than 1,000 subjects provided by 6 global collaborators. The repertoires were made available in a free public database intended to serve as a resource for research on the immune response to SARS-CoV-2. Where available, HLA class I and class II types were taken from metadata supplied by the sample provider and were not determined by assay-based typing. The prospective study material was composed of cDNA or gDNA derived from T cells, B-cell-depleted T cells, or PBMCs. Subjects who had been exposed to COVID-19, were actively infected with it, or had recovered from it provided the deeply sampled blood TCRbeta repertoires that made up the dataset. Sample metadata almost always included a de-identified subject ID, COVID-19 status, age in years and sex.

After removal of 6 bases from V and 4 bases from J, the junction retains 7 bases not matched to a gene. Taken from cysteine to phenylalanine, the CDR3 has 15 residues. Only CDR3 DNA remains: 45 bases, in frame from the first base. CDR1 and CDR2 are read off the germline V gene (reference sequence) as MNHNY and SVGAGI. Collaborating institutions collected whole blood in K2EDTA tubes following their own protocols. Collaborator samples were shipped for TCRbeta analysis as frozen whole blood, isolated PBMCs, or DNA extracted from either sample type. The immunoSEQ Assay, a bias-controlled multiplex PCR, was used to amplify TCRbeta CDR3 regions from genomic DNA. The study's own analysis went as follows. The number of nucleated cells in each sample was estimated by amplification of reference gene primers within the assay. Sequence reads were collapsed and filtered to measure the absolute abundance of every unique TCRbeta CDR3 rearrangement. For each sample, productive Simpson clonality was calculated as the square root of Simpson's diversity index across productive rearrangements. Sourced from immuneACCESS, this table was stored by TCRdb with only in-frame sequences that have V and J called. A share of the clones is absent; for the studies checked, an unresolved V gene accounts for under half, and the remainder has no known explanation. The D gene and trimming were derived from the DNA, and the V and J assignments and clone size from that table. For this sample the table gives approximately 99,000 clones, of which around 83% were detected only once. 1.5% to 2.5% of the sample lies in the top ten.

For this clone: There is no known antigen for this receptor. Base qualities are not provided; no much larger clone lies one nucleotide away.

Study-wide findings and limitations: The amount of clinical and demographic metadata varied by source and participant and was provided uncurated.

The rearrangement combines TRBV6-6 with TRBJ1-4; the central 8 bases match TRBD1. The sample consisted of peripheral blood. The receptor was isolated from a man aged 70 or older with active or convalescent COVID-19. The CDR3 amino acid sequence is: CASSTLGQGNEKLFF. The DNA sequence is TGTGCCAGCAGCACCCTTGGACAGGGTAATGAAAAACTGTTTTTT.